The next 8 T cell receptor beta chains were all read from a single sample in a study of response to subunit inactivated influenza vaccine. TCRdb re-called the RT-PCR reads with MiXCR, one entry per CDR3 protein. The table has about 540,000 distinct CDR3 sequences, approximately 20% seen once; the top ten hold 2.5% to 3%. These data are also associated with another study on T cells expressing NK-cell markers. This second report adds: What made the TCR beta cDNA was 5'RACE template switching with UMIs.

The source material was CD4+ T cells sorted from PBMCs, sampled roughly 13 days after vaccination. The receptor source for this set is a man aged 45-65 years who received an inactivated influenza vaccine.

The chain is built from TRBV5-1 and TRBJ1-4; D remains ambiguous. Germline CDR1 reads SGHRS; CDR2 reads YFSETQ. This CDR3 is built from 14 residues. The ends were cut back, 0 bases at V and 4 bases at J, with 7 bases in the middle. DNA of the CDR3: TGCGCCAGCAGCTTGGACACCGGTAATGAAAAACTGTTTTTT. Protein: CASSLDTGNEKLFF.

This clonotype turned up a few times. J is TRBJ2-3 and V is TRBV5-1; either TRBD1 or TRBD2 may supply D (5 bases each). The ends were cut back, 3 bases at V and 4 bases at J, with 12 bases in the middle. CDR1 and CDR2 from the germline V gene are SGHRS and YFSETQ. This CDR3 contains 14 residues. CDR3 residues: CASSSGPAADTQYF. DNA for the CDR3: TGCGCCAGCAGCTCGGGGCCCGCAGCAGATACGCAGTATTTT. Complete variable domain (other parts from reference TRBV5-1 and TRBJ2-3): KAGVTQTPRYLIKTRGQQVTLSCSPISGHRSVSWYQQTPGQGLQFLFEYFSETQRNKGNFPGRFSGRQFSNSRSEMNVSTLELGDSALYLCASSSGPAADTQYFGPGTRLTVL.

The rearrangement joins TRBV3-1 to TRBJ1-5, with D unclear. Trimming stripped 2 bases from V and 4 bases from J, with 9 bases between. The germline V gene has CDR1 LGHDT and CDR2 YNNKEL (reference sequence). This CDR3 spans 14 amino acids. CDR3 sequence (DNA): TGTGCCAGCAGCCAAATTTCTGGGAATCAGCCCCAGCATTTT. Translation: CASSQISGNQPQHF.

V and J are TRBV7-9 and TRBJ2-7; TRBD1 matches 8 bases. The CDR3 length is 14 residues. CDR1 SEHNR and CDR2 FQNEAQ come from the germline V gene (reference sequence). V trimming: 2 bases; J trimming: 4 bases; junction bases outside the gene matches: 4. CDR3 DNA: TGTGCCAGCAGCTTAATGACAGGGGTTTACGAGCAGTACTTC. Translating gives CASSLMTGVYEQYF. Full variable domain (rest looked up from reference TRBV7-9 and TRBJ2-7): DTGVSQNPRHKITKRGQNVTFRCDPISEHNRLYWYRQTLGQGPEFLTYFQNEAQLEKSRLLSDRFSAERPKGSFSTLEIQRTEQGDSAMYLCASSLMTGVYEQYFGPGTRLTVT.

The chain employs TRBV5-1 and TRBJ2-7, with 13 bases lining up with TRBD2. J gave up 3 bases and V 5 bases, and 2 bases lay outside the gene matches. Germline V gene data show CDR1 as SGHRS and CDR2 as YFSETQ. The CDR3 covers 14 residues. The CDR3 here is CASSGTSGDYEQYF. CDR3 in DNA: TGCGCCAGCAGTGGGACTAGCGGGGACTACGAGCAGTACTTC. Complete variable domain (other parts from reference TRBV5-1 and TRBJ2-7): KAGVTQTPRYLIKTRGQQVTLSCSPISGHRSVSWYQQTPGQGLQFLFEYFSETQRNKGNFPGRFSGRQFSNSRSEMNVSTLELGDSALYLCASSGTSGDYEQYFGPGTRLTVT.

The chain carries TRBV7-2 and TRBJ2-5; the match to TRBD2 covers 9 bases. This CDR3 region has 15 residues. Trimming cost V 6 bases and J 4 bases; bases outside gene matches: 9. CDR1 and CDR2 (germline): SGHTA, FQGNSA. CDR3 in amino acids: CASSLTSGPIETQYF. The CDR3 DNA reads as TGTGCCAGCAGTCTGACTAGCGGCCCAATAGAGACCCAGTACTTC.

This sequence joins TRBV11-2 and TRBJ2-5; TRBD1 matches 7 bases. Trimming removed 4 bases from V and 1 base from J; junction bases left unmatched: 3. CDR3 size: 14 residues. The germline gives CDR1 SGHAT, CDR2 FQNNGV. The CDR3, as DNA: TGTGCCAGCAGCTCCGACAGGGTCCAAGAGACCCAGTACTTC. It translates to CASSSDRVQETQYF.

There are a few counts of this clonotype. The CDR3 sequence is CASSVDQWEGSRSSYNEQFF. The DNA for the CDR3 is TGTGCCAGCAGCGTAGATCAGTGGGAGGGCTCGAGAAGCTCCTACAATGAGCAGTTCTTC. The chain joins TRBV9 to TRBJ2-1; 7 positions match TRBD2. The CDR3 covers 20 residues. J was trimmed by 0 bases and V by 0 bases; bases with no gene match: 15. Germline V gene data show CDR1 as SGDLS and CDR2 as YYNGEE.